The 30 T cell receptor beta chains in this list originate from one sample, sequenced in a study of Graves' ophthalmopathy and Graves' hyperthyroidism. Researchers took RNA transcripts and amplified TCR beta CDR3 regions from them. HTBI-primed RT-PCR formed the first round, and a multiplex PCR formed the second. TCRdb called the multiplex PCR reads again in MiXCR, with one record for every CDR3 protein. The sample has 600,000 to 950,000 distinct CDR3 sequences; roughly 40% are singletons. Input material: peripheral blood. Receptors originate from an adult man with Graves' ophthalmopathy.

CDR3 DNA: TGTGCCTGGGAGACCCGTGGACTAGCGGGAAACGAGCAGTACTTC. This sequence encodes CAWETRGLAGNEQYF. The chain recombines TRBV25-1 with TRBJ2-7; 12 bases match TRBD2. The germline CDR1 and CDR2 sequences are MGHDK and SYGVNS. With 11 bases clipped from V and 5 bases from J, the junction kept 13 bases outside the gene matches. The CDR3 loop spans 15 amino acids.

CDR3 sequence reads: CASRRSGTGNTDTQYF. As DNA, the CDR3 is TGTGCCAGTCGTCGGTCCGGGACAGGGAACACAGATACGCAGTATTTT. The rearrangement uses TRBV11-2 and TRBJ2-3, with 9 positions matching TRBD1. CDR1 is SGHAT, CDR2 FQNNGV, per germline. Losses at the gene ends were 9 bases for V and 2 bases for J; bases not matched to a gene: 12. The CDR3 contains 16 residues.

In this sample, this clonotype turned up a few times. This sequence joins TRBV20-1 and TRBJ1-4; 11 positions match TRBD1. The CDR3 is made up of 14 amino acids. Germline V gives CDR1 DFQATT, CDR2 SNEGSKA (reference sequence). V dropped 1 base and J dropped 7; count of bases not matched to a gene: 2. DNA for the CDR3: TGCAGTGCTAGAGGGACAGGGGGCTTTGAAAAACTGTTTTTT. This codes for CSARGTGGFEKLFF.

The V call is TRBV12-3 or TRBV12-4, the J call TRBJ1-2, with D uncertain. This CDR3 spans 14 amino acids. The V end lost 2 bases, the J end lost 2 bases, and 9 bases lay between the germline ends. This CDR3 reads CASSLSSGNYGYTF. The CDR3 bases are TGTGCCAGCAGTTTATCGTCAGGAAACTATGGCTACACCTTC.

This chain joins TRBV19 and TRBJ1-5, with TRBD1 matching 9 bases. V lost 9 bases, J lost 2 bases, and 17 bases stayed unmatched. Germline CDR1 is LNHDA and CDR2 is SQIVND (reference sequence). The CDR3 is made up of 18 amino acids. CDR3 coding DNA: TGTGCCAGCACCGAATCCCGACCGGGACAGGGCCGCAATCAGCCCCAGCATTTT. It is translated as CASTESRPGQGRNQPQHF.

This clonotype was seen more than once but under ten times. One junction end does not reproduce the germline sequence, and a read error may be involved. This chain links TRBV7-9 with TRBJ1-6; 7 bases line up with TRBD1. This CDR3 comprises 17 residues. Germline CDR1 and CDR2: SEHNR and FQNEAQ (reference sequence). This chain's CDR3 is CASSQDRAGGYNSPLHF. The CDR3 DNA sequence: TGCGCCAGCAGCCAAGATCGGGCAGGGGGATATAATTCACCCCTCCACTTT.

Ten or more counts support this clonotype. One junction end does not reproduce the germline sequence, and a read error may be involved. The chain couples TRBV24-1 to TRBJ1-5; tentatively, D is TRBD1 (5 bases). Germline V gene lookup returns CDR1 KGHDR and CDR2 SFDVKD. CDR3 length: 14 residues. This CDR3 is CASSYTGSNQPQHF. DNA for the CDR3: TGTGCCAGCAGTTACACAGGCAGCAATCAGCCCCAGCATTTT.

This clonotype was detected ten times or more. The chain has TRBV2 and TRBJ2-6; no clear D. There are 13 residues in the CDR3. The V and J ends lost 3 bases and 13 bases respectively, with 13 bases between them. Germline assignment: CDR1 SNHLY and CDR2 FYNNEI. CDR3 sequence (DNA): TGTGCCAGCAGTGACGATAACCGATTAGTCCTGACTTTC. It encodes CASSDDNRLVLTF.

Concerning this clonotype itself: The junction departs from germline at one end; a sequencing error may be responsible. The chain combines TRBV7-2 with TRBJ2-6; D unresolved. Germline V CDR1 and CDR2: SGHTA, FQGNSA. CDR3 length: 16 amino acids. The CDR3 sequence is CASSPFEASGANVLTF. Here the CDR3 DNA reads TGCGCCAGCAGCCCCTTCGAGGCCTCGGGGGCCAACGTCCTGACTTTC.

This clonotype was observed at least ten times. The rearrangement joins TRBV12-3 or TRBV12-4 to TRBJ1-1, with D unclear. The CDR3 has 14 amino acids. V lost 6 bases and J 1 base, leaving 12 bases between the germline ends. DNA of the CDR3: TGTGCCAGCAGACCGCAGGCCGAGAACACTGAAGCTTTCTTT. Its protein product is CASRPQAENTEAFF.

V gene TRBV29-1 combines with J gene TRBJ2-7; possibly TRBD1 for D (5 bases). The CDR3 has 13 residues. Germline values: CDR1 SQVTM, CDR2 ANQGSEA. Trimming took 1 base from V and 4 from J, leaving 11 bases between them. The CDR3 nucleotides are TGCAGCGTTGAAGTAGTAGGGGATTACGAGCAGTACTTC. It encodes CSVEVVGDYEQYF.

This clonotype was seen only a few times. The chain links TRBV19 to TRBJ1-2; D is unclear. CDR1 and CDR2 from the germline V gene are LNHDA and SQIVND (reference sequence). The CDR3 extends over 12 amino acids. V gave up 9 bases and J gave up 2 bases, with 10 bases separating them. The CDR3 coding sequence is TGTGCCAGCAAATCCGGGAACTATGGCTACACCTTC. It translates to CASKSGNYGYTF.

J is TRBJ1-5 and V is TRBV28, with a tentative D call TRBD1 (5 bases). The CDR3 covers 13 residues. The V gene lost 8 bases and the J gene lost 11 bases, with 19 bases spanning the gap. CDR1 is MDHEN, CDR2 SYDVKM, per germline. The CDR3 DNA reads TGTGCCAGCGTCACCGGGGCGGAAAGGACCCAGCATTTT. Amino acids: CASVTGAERTQHF.

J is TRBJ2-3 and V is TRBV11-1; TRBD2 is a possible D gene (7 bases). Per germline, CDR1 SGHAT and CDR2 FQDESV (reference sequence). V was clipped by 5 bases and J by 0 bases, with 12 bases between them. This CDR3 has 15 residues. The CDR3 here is CASSVGGESTDTQYF. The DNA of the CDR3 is TGTGCCAGCAGCGTAGGGGGGGAGAGCACAGATACGCAGTATTTT.

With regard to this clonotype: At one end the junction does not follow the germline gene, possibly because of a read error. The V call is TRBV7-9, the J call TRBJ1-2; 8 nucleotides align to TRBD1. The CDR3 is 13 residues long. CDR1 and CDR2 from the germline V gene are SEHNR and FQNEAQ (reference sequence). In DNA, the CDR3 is TGTGCCAGCAGACGGACAGGGAACTATAGCTACACCTTC. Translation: CASRRTGNYSYTF. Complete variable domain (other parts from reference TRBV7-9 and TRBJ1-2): DTGVSQNPRHKITKRGQNVTFRCDPISEHNRLYWYRQTLGQGPEFLTYFQNEAQLEKSRLLSDRFSAERPKGSFSTLEIQRTEQGDSAMYLCASRRTGNYSYTFGSGTRLTVV.

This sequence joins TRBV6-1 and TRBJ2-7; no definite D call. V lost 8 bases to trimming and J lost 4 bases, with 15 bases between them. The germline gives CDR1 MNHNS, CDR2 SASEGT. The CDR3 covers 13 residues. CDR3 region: CASGFRADYEQYF. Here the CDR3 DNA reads TGTGCCAGCGGGTTTCGGGCGGATTACGAGCAGTACTTC.

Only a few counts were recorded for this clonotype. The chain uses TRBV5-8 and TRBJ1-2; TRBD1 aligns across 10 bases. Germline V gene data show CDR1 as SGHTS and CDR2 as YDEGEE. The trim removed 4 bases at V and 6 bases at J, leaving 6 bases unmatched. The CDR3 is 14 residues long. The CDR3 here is CASSAGQGIDGYTF. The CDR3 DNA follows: TGTGCCAGCAGCGCGGGACAGGGGATCGATGGCTACACCTTC. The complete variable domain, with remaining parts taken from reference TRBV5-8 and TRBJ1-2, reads EAGVTQSPTHLIKTRGQQATLRCSPISGHTSVYWYQQALGLGLQFLLWYDEGEERNRGNFPPRFSGRQFPNYSSELNVNALELEDSALYLCASSAGQGIDGYTFGSGTRLTVV.

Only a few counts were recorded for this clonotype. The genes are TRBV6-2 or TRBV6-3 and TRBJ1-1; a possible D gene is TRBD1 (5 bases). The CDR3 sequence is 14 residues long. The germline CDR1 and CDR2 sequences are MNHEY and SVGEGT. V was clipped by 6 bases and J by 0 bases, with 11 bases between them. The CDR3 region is CASRSRDLNTEAFF. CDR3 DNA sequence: TGTGCCAGCAGATCCAGGGATTTGAACACTGAAGCTTTCTTT.

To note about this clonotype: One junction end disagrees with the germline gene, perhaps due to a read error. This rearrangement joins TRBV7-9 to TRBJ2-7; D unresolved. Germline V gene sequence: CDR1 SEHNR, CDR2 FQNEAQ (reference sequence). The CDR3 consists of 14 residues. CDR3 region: CASSLVRGGPPVDF. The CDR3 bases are TGTGCCAGCAGCTTAGTTAGAGGTGGCCCCCCGGTAGACTTC.

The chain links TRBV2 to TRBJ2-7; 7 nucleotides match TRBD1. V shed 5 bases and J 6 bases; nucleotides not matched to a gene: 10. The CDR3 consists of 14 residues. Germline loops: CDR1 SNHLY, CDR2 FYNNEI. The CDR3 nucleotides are TGTGCCAGCAGTTACTCTTCAGGGGGTACCGAGCAGTACTTC. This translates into CASSYSSGGTEQYF.

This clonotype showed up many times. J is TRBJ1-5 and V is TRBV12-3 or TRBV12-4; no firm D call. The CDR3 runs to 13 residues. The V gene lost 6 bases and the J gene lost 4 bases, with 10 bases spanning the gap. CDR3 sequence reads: CASSLSENQPQHF. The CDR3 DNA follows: TGTGCCAGCAGCTTATCCGAGAATCAGCCCCAGCATTTT.

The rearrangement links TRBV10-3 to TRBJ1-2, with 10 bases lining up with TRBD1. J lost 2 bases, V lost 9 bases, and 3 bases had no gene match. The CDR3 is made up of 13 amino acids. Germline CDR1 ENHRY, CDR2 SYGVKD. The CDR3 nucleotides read TGTGCCATGCCGGGACAGGGGAACTATGGCTACACCTTC. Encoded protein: CAMPGQGNYGYTF.

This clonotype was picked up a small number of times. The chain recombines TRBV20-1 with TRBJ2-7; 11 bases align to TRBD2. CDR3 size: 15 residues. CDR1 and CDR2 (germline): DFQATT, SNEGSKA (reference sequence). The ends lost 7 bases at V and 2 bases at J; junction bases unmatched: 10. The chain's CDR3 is CSGSASGRSAYEQYF. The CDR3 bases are TGCAGTGGATCGGCTAGCGGGAGGAGTGCCTACGAGCAGTACTTC.

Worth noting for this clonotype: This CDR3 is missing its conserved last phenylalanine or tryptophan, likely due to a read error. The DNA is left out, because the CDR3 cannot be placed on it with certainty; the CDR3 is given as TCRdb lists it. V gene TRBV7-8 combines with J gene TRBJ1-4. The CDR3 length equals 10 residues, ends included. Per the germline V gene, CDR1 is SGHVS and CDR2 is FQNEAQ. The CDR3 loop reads CASSLEGGES.

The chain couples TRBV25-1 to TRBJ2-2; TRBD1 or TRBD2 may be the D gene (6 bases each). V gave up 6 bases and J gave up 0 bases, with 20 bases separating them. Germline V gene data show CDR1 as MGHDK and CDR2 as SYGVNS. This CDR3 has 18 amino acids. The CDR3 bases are TGTGCCAGCAGCCAAGGGGTCCCGGGGGCCACGAACACCGGGGAGCTGTTTTTT. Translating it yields CASSQGVPGATNTGELFF.

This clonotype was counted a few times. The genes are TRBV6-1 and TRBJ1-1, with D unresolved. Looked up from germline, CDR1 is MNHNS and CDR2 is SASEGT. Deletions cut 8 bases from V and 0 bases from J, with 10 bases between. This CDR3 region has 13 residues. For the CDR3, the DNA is TGTGCCAGCGCGCTGTCTTTGAACACTGAAGCTTTCTTT. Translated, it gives CASALSLNTEAFF.

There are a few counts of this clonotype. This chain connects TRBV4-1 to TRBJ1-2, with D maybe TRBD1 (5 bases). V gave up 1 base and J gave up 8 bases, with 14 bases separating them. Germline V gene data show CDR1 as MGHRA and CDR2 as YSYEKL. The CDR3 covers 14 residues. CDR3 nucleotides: TGCGCCAGCAGCCAAGCCTGGCCAGGGCAGGGCTACACCTTC. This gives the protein CASSQAWPGQGYTF.

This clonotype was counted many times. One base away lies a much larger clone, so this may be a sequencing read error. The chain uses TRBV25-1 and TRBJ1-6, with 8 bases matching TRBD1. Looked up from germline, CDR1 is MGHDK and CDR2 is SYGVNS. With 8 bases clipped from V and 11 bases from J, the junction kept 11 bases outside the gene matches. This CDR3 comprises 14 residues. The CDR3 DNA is TGTGCCAGCCAAAAGGACAGGGTGTCCCCACCCCTCCACTTT. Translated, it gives CASQKDRVSPPLHF.

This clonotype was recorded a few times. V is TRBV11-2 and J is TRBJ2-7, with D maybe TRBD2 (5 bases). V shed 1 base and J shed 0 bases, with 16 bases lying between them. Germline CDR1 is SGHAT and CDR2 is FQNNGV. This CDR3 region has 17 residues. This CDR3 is CASSLGRWRGPSYEQYF. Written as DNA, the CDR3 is TGTGCCAGCAGCTTAGGGCGGTGGCGCGGGCCCTCCTACGAGCAGTACTTC.

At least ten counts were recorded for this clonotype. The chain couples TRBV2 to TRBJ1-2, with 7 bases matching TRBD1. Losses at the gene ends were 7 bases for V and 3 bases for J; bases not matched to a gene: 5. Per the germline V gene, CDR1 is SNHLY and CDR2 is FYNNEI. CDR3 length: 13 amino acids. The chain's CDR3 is CASIPGTDYGYTF. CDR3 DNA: TGTGCCAGCATCCCTGGGACAGACTATGGCTACACCTTC.